This T cell receptor beta chain was sequenced for a study of T cells in Graves' hyperthyroidism and ophthalmopathy. Overall study: Any treatment followed the collection of peripheral blood at initial diagnosis.

The authors obtained PBMCs from more than 8 ml of fresh peripheral blood. Findings of the study overall: Most expanded thyroid clonotypes above 0.001 also appeared in blood. Progression to ophthalmopathy was predicted a median of 6.5 months early.

Researchers took RNA transcripts and amplified the TCR beta CDR3 regions from them. First-round RT-PCR of the TCR CDR3 relied on the HTBI primer set. TCRdb fed the multiplex PCR reads into MiXCR, producing one record per CDR3 protein. The table has about 700,000 distinct CDR3 sequences, around 15% seen once. The V end was cut by 5 bases, the J end by 5 bases, with 16 bases between. The germline CDR1 and CDR2 sequences are SGHTA and FQGTGA. The CDR3 totals 14 residues. This clonotype was counted at least ten times. What it binds is unknown. This receptor was taken from a woman between 18 and 30 years old with Graves' hyperthyroidism. The V and J genes are TRBV7-3 and TRBJ2-7, with D perhaps TRBD1 (6 bases). The sample was blood. The chain's CDR3 is CASSQGNRPDEQYF. The CDR3 bases are TGTGCCAGCAGCCAGGGGAACAGGCCCGACGAGCAGTACTTC.